These T cell receptor beta chains were read from a single sample in a study of early stage breast cancer tumors. Assay used: immunoSEQ multiplex PCR; TCRdb lists only in-frame clones, some missing. The table has about 72,000 clones, approximately 79% seen once; the top ten hold more than 3%. Sequencing used blood. The receptors come from a person between 55 and 70 years old with breast cancer. CDR3s include the opening cysteine and the closing phenylalanine or tryptophan. Each record gives: V gene, J gene, D gene, CDR3 DNA, CDR3 protein. The D gene is left open where the match is weak.

v_gene: TRBV28
j_gene: TRBJ1-2
d_gene: .
CDR3nt: TGTGCCAGCAGTCCCGGACATGGGGTTGGTGGCTACACCTTC
CDR3aa: CASSPGHGVGGYTF

v_gene: TRBV5-6
j_gene: TRBJ1-1
d_gene: .
CDR3nt: TGTGCCAGCAGCTCACCCGTTGGGGGACACTCGAACACTGAAGCTTTCTTT
CDR3aa: CASSSPVGGHSNTEAFF

v_gene: TRBV5-4
j_gene: TRBJ2-3
d_gene: .
CDR3nt: TGTGCCAGCAGCCCCGGCGGCGGGGGCCAAAGAGATACGCAGTATTTT
CDR3aa: CASSPGGGGQRDTQYF

v_gene: TRBV20-1
j_gene: TRBJ2-5
d_gene: .
CDR3nt: TGCAGTGGGGGCCCCCCGGAGACCCAGTACTTC
CDR3aa: CSGGPPETQYF

v_gene: TRBV5-1
j_gene: TRBJ1-1
d_gene: TRBD1
CDR3nt: TGCGCCAGCAGCGGGACCCCCAGGGGGATGAACACTGAAGCTTTCTTT
CDR3aa: CASSGTPRGMNTEAFF

v_gene: TRBV19
j_gene: TRBJ1-1
d_gene: .
CDR3nt: TGTGCCAGTAGTATAGGGAGATCAGGTGAAGCTTTCTTT
CDR3aa: CASSIGRSGEAFF

v_gene: TRBV19
j_gene: TRBJ2-3
d_gene: .
CDR3nt: TGTGCCAGTAGTATTAGCACAGATACGCAGTATTTT
CDR3aa: CASSISTDTQYF

v_gene: TRBV10-3
j_gene: TRBJ1-2
d_gene: .
CDR3nt: TGTGCCATCAGTGAGACCCTGGCGGCGGGCCGAGCTAACTATGGCTACACCTTC
CDR3aa: CAISETLAAGRANYGYTF

v_gene: TRBV29-1
j_gene: TRBJ2-7
d_gene: TRBD1
CDR3nt: TGCAGCGTTGAGACGTCCCGGGACAGCTCCTACGAGCAGTACTTC
CDR3aa: CSVETSRDSSYEQYF

v_gene: TRBV6-5
j_gene: TRBJ1-2
d_gene: .
CDR3nt: TGTGCCAGCAGTTACTCTCTCAGCGGGTCTAACTATGGCTACACCTTC
CDR3aa: CASSYSLSGSNYGYTF

v_gene: TRBV4-1
j_gene: TRBJ1-2
d_gene: .
CDR3nt: TGCGCCAGCAGCCACCCAGGTGGGGGGCTAGGAGGCTACACCTTC
CDR3aa: CASSHPGGGLGGYTF

v_gene: TRBV5-1
j_gene: TRBJ1-2
d_gene: TRBD1
CDR3nt: TGCGCCAGCAGCTTGCAGGGGGCACGCGGCTACACCTTC
CDR3aa: CASSLQGARGYTF

v_gene: TRBV6-5
j_gene: TRBJ2-7
d_gene: .
CDR3nt: TGTGCCAGCATGAACACCGGGACTTCAGGTGGGGAGCAGTACTTC
CDR3aa: CASMNTGTSGGEQYF

v_gene: TRBV28
j_gene: TRBJ1-2
d_gene: .
CDR3nt: TGTGCCAGCAGTTCCCGGGCCGGGATCGGCTACACCTTC
CDR3aa: CASSSRAGIGYTF

v_gene: TRBV28
j_gene: TRBJ2-7
d_gene: .
CDR3nt: TGTGCCAGCAGTTTACTGGACGAAAAGGGGTCCCTCGAGCAGTACTTC
CDR3aa: CASSLLDEKGSLEQYF